This T cell receptor beta chain appears in the sequencing data of a study of cytomegalovirus exposure and HLA in healthy donors. Sequencing was performed with immunoSEQ multiplex PCR; in TCRdb, only in-frame clones are kept and a portion is missing. The repertoire consists of more than 85,000 clones, with roughly nine tenths occurring once and the leading ten covering under 2%. The sequenced material came from PBMCs. The sequence derives from a woman aged 18-29 years in good health and CMV-seronegative.

The CDR3 region is CASTPQGGTYTEAFF. Here the CDR3 DNA reads TGTGCCAGCACCCCCCAAGGGGGTACTTACACTGAAGCTTTCTTT. The rearrangement uses TRBV2 and TRBJ1-1; D may be TRBD1 (6 bases). Trimming took off 7 bases at V and 3 bases at J, with 18 bases between the two ends. Germline CDR1 reads SNHLY; CDR2 reads FYNNEI. The CDR3 extends over 15 amino acids. Full variable domain (missing parts from reference TRBV2 and TRBJ1-1): EPEVTQTPSHQVTQMGQEVILRCVPISNHLYFYWYRQILGQKVEFLVSFYNNEISEKSEIFDDQFSVERPDGSNFTLKIRSTKLEDSAMYFCASTPQGGTYTEAFFGQGTRLTVV.